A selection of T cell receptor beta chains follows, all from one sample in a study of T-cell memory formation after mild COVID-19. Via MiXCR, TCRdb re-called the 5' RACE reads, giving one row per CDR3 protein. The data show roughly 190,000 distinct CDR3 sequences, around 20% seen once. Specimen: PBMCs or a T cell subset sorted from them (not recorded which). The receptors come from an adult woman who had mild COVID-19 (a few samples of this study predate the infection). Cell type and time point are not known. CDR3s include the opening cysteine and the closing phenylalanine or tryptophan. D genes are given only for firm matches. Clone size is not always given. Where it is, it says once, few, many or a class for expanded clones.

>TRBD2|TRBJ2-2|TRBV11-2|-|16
TGTGCCAGCAGCAGCCTGCTAGCGGGGGGTACCGGGGAGCTGTTTTTT
CASSSLLAGGTGELFF
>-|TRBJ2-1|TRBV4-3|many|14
TGCGCCAGCAGCCAAGAGGCGGCTAGCAATGAGCAGTTCTTC
CASSQEAASNEQFF
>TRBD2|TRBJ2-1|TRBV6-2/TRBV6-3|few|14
TGTGCCAGCAACACCGGGACTAGCGGTAATGAGCAGTTCTTC
CASNTGTSGNEQFF
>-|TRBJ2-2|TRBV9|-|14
TGTGCCAGCAGTAGGGTTGGTAGCACCGGGGAGCTGTTTTTT
CASSRVGSTGELFF
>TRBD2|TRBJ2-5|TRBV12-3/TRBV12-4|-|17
TGTGCCAGCAGTGTGGGGACTAGCGGGAGGGCCCAAGAGACCCAGTACTTC
CASSVGTSGRAQETQYF
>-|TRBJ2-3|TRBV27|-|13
TGTGCCAGCAGATTTCGGGGCACAGATACGCAGTATTTT
CASRFRGTDTQYF
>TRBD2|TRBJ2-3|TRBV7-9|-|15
TGTGCCAGCAGCCCCCAGCGGGGTCGGGCAGATACGCAGTATTTT
CASSPQRGRADTQYF
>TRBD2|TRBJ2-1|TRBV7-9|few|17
TGTGCCAGCAGCTTACTAACAGGCGGGGGTTCTTACAATGAGCAGTTCTTC
CASSLLTGGGSYNEQFF
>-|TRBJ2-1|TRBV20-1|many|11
TGCAGTGCTAGCTCGGGGCATGAGCAGTTCTTC
CSASSGHEQFF
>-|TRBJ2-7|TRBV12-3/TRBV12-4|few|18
TGTGCCAGCACCCTTGGAGGGGAAAGGGGGCCAGATTCCTACGAGCAGTACTTC
CASTLGGERGPDSYEQYF
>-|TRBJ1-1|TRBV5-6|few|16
TGTGCCAGCAGTCGGCGGGGGTGGGGAAGAGGCACTGAAGCTTTCTTT
CASSRRGWGRGTEAFF
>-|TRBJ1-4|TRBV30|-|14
TGTGCCTGGAGTCGCGCAGGTCTGGGAGAAAAACTGTTTTTT
CAWSRAGLGEKLFF
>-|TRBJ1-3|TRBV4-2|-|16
TGTGCCAGCAGCCAAGTCAGGACAAACTCTGGAAACACCATATATTTT
CASSQVRTNSGNTIYF
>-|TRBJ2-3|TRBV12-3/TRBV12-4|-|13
TGTGCCAGCGGGAGCAGAAGCACAGATACGCAGTATTTT
CASGSRSTDTQYF
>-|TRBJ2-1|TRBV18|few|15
TGTGCCAGCTCACCCAGGTCAACAGGATACAATGAGCAGTTCTTC
CASSPRSTGYNEQFF
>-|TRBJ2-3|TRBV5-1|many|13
TGCGCCAGCAGCCCTATTCACAGAGATACGCAGTATTTT
CASSPIHRDTQYF
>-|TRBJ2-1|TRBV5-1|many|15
TGCGCCAGCAGCTTGGACAGGTTTACATCCAATGAGCAGTTCTTC
CASSLDRFTSNEQFF
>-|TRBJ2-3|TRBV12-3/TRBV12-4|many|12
TGTGCCAGCAGTCCGGGCACAGATACGCAGTATTTT
CASSPGTDTQYF
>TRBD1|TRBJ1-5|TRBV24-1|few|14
TGTGCCCTGACCGGCGAGGGGGCTGGGGGGCCCCAGCATTTT
CALTGEGAGGPQHF
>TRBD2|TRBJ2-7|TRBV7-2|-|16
TGTGCCAGCAGCTCAGCATTTTCTTGGACTAGAGGCGAGCAGTACTTC
CASSSAFSWTRGEQYF
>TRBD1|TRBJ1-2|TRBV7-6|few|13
TGTGCCAGCAGCCCGCGACAGGGAAGCGGCTACACCTTC
CASSPRQGSGYTF
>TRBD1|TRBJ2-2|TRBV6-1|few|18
TGTGCCAGCAGATTCCGGGACAGGGTGCCGCTGGACACCGGGGAGCTGTTTTTT
CASRFRDRVPLDTGELFF